These 3 T cell receptor beta chains originate from one sample sequenced in a study of Graves' ophthalmopathy and Graves' hyperthyroidism. Scientists amplified the TCR beta CDR3 regions from RNA transcripts. Second-round multiplex PCR came after a first-round RT-PCR that employed HTBI primers. MiXCR was run by TCRdb on the multiplex PCR reads, yielding one entry per CDR3 protein. The sample lists about 1.1 million distinct CDR3 sequences, about 40% occurring once. Sequenced material: peripheral blood or thyroid tissue (not recorded which). Receptors originate from an adult man with Graves' hyperthyroidism.

This clonotype was found many times. The V call is TRBV7-2, the J call TRBJ1-5, with 8 bases identical to TRBD1. J gave up 0 bases and V 2 bases, and 9 bases lay outside the gene matches. This CDR3 contains 18 residues. CDR1 is SGHTA and CDR2 is FQGNSA in the germline V gene. The CDR3 DNA follows: TGTGCCAGCAGCTTATTGGGACAGGCCGAATATAGCAATCAGCCCCAGCATTTT. This encodes CASSLLGQAEYSNQPQHF.

The chain recombines TRBV20-1 with TRBJ1-5, with a tentative D call TRBD1 (5 bases). The CDR3 spans 16 residues. V lost 5 bases and J lost 1, with 18 bases in between. The V gene's germline CDR1 is DFQATT and CDR2 SNEGSKA (reference sequence). CDR3 sequence reads: CSAQTQGSMSNQPQHF. As DNA, the CDR3 is TGCAGTGCTCAGACCCAGGGATCCATGAGCAATCAGCCCCAGCATTTT.

The rearrangement links TRBV12-3 or TRBV12-4 to TRBJ1-1; tentatively, D is TRBD1 (6 bases). The CDR3 has 15 residues. Trimming took 11 bases from V and 1 from J, leaving 20 bases between them. This CDR3 is CACGGGALGNTEAFF. The CDR3, as DNA: TGTGCCTGCGGGGGGGGGGCCCTCGGGAACACTGAAGCTTTCTTT.